The clone carrying this T cell receptor beta chain was counted a few times. These data originate in a study of T cells after yellow fever vaccination. As for the study in general: Fractions containing few cells were prepared with SMART-Seq v4 Ultra Low Input.

This CDR3 contains 15 residues. Germline CDR1 and CDR2: KGHSH and LQKENI. J lost 0 bases, V lost 6 bases, and 7 bases had no gene match. TCRdb independently ran MiXCR on the 5' RACE reads; one entry per CDR3 protein. The data hold 450,000 to 650,000 distinct CDR3 sequences, with approximately 12% observed a single time. The TCR was taken from a man under 40 who received the YFV17D yellow fever vaccine. The input for sequencing was PBMCs, taken on the day of the yellow fever booster vaccination. J is TRBJ2-5 and V is TRBV18, with 7 bases fitting TRBD1. The CDR3: CASSLGTANQETQYF. The CDR3 DNA sequence: TGTGCCAGCTCCCTCGGGACAGCCAACCAAGAGACCCAGTACTTC.